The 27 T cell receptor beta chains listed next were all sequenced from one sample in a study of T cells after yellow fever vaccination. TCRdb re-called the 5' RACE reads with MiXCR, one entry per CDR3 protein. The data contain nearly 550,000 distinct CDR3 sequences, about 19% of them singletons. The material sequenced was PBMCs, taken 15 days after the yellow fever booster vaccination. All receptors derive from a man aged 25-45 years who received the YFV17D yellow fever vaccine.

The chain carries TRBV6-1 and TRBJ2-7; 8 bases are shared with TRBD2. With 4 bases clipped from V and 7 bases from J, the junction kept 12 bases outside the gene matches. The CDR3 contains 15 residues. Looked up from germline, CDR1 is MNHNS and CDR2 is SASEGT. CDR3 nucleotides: TGTGCCAGCAGTGGGTTCAGCGGGGGACGTGGGGAGCAGTACTTC. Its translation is CASSGFSGGRGEQYF.

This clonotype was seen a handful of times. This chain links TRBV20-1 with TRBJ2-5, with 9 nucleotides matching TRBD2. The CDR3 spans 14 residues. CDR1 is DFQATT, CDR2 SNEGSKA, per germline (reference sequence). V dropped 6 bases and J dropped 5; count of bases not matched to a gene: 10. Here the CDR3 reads CSAKTSGARETQYF. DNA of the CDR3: TGCAGTGCAAAGACTAGCGGAGCAAGGGAGACCCAGTACTTC.

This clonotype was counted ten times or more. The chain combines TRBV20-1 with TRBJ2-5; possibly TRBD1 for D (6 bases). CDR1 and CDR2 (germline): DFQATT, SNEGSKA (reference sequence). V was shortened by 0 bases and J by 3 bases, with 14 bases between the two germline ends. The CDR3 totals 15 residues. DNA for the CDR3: TGCAGTGCTAGAGACTCAGGGGACCCCAAAGAGACCCAGTACTTC. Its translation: CSARDSGDPKETQYF.

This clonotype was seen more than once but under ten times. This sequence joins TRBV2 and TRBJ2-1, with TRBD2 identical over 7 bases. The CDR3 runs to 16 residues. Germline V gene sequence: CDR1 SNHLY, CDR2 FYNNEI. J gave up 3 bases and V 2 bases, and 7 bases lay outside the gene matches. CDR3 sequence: CASSERASGGYNEQFF. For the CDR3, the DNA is TGTGCCAGCAGTGAAAGGGCTAGCGGAGGCTACAATGAGCAGTTCTTC.

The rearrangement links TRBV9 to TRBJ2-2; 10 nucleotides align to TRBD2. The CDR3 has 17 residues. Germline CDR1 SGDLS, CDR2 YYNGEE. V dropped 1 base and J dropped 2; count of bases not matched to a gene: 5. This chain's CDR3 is CASSVSGLAENTGELFF. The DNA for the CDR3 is TGTGCCAGCAGCGTATCTGGACTAGCGGAAAACACCGGGGAGCTGTTTTTT.

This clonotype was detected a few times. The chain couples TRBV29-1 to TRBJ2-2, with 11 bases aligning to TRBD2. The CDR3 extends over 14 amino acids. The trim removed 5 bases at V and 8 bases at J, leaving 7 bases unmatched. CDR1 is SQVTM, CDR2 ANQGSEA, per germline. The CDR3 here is CSVRSGRVSGELFF. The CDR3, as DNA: TGCAGCGTTCGTAGCGGGAGGGTATCGGGGGAGCTGTTTTTT.

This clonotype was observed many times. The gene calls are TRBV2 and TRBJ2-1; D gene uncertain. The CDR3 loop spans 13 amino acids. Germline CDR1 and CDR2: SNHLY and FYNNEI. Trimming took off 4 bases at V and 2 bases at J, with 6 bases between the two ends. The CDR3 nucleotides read TGTGCCAGCAGTGTAGGAACCTACAATGAGCAGTTCTTC. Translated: CASSVGTYNEQFF.

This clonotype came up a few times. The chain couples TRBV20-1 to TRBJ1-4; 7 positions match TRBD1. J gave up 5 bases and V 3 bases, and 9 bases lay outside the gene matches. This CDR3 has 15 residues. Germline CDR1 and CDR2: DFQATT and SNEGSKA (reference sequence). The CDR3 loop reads CSARTAGTANEKLFF. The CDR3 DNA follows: TGCAGTGCTAGGACGGCCGGGACAGCGAATGAAAAACTGTTTTTT.

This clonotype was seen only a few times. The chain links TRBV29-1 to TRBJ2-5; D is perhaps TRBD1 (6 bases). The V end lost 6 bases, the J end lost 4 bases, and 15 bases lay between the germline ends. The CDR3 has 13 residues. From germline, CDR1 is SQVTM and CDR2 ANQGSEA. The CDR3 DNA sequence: TGCAGCGTACCATCCGGGACAACAGAGACCCAGTACTTC. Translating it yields CSVPSGTTETQYF.

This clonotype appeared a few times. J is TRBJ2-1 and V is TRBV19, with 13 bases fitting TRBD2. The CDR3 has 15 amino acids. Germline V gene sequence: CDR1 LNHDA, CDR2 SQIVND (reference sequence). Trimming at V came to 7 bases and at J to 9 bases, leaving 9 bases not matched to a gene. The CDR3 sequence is CASTLGLAGEAEQFF. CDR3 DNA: TGTGCCAGTACCTTAGGACTAGCGGGAGAAGCTGAGCAGTTCTTC.

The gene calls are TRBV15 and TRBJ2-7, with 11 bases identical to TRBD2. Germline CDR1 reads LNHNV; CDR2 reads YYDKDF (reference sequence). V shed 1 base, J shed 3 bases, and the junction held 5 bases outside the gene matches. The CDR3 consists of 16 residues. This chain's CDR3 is CATSRGGTSGNYEQYF. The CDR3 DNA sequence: TGTGCCACCAGCAGAGGCGGGACTAGCGGTAACTACGAGCAGTACTTC.

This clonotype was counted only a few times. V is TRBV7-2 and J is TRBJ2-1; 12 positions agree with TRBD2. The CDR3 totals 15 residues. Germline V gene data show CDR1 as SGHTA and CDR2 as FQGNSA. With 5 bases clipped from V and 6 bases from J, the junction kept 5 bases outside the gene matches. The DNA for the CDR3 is TGTGCCAGCAGCACGACTAGCGGGAGCGGCAATGAGCAGTTCTTC. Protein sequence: CASSTTSGSGNEQFF.

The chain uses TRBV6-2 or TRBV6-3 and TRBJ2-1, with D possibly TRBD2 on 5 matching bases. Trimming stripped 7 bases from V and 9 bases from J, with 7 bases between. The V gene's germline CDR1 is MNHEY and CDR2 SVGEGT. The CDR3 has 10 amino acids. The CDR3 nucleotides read TGTGCCAGCAACGAGGGTGAGCAGTTCTTC. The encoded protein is CASNEGEQFF.

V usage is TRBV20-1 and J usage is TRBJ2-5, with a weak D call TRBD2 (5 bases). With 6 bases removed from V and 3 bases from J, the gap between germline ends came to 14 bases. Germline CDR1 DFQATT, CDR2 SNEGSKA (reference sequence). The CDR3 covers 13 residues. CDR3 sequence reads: CSARYSGKETQYF. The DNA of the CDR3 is TGCAGTGCAAGATACAGCGGCAAAGAGACCCAGTACTTC.

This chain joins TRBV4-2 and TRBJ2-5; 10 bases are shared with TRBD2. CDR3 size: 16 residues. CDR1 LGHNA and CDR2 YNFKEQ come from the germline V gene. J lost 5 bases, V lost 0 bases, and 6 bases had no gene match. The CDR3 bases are TGTGCCAGCAGCCAAGATAGGGCTAGCGGGAGTGAGACCCAGTACTTC. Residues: CASSQDRASGSETQYF.

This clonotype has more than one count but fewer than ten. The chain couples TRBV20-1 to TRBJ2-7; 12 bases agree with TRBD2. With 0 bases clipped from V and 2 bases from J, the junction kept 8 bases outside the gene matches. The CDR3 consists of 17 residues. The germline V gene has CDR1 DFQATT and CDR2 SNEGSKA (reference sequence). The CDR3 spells CSARDLMGTSGPYEQYF. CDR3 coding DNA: TGCAGTGCTAGAGATCTTATGGGGACTAGCGGGCCCTACGAGCAGTACTTC.

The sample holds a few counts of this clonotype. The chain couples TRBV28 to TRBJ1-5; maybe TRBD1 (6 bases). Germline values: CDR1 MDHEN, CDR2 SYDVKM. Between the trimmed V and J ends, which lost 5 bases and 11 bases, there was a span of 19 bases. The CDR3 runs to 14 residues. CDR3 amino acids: CASSVDRVGSAQHF. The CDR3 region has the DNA TGTGCCAGCAGTGTGGACAGAGTTGGATCAGCCCAGCATTTT.

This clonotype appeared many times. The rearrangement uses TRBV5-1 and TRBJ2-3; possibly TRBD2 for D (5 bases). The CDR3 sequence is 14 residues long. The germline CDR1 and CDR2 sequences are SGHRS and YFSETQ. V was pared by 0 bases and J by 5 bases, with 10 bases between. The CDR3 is CASSLGGVVDTQYF. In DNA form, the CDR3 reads TGCGCCAGCAGCTTGGGGGGAGTGGTAGATACGCAGTATTTT.

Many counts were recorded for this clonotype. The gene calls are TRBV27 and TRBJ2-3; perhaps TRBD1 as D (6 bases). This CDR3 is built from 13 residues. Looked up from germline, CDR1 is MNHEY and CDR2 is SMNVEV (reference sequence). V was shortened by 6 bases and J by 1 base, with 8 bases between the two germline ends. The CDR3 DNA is TGTGCCAGCAGGAGACAGGGCACAGATACGCAGTATTTT. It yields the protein CASRRQGTDTQYF.

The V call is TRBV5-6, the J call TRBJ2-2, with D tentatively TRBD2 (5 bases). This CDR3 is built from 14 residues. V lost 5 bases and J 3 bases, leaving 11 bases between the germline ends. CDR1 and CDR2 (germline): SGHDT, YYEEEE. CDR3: CASSYGLYTGELFF. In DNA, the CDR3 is TGTGCCAGCAGTTACGGACTTTACACCGGGGAGCTGTTTTTT.

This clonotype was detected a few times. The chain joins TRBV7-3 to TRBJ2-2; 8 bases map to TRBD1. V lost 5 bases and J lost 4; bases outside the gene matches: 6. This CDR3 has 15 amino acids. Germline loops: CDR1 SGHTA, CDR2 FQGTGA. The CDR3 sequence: CASSALTGGTGELFF. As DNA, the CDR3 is TGTGCCAGCAGCGCTCTCACAGGGGGCACCGGGGAGCTGTTTTTT.

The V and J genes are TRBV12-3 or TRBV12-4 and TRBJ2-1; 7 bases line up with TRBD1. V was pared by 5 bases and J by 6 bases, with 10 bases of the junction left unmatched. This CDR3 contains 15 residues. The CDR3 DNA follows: TGTGCCAGCAGTGTTCTCCTGACAGGGTCCAATGAGCAGTTCTTC. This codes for CASSVLLTGSNEQFF.

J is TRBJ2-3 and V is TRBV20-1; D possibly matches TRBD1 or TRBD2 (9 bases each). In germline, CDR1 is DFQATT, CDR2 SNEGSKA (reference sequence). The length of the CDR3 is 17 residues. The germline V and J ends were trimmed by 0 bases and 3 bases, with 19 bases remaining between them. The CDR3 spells CSARDLAGQGYTDTQYF. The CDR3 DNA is TGCAGTGCTAGAGATCTAGCGGGACAGGGATATACAGATACGCAGTATTTT.

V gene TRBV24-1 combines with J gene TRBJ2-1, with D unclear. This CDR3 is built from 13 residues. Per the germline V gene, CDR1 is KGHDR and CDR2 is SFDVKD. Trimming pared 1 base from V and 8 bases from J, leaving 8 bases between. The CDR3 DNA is TGTGCCACCAGTGATTTTGTAGTCGATGAGCAGTTCTTC. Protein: CATSDFVVDEQFF.

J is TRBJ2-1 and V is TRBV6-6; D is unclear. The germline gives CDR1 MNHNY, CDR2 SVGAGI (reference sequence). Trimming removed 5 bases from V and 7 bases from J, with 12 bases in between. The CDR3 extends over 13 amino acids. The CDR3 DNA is TGTGCCAGCAGTAAGGATGGCAGGAATGAGCAGTTCTTC. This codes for CASSKDGRNEQFF.

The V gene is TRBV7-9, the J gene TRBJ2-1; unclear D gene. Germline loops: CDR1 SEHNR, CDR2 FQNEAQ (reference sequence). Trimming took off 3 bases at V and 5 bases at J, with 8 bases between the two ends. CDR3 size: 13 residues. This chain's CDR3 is CASSFSRNNEQFF. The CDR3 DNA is TGTGCCAGCAGCTTTAGTAGGAACAATGAGCAGTTCTTC.

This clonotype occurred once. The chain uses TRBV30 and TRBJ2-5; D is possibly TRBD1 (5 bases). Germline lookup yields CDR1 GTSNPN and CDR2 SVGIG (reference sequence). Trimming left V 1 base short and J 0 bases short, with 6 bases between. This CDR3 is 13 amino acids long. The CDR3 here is CAWSARDQETQYF. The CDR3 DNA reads TGTGCCTGGAGTGCCAGGGACCAAGAGACCCAGTACTTC.